Presented here are 25 T cell receptor beta chains from one specimen sequenced in a study of cytomegalovirus exposure and HLA in healthy donors. Measured with immunoSEQ multiplex PCR; TCRdb has only the in-frame clones, and not every one. The sample records about 140,000 clones, approximately 84% being singletons. The sample was PBMCs. Every receptor here comes from a man younger than 45 in good health and CMV-seropositive.

J is TRBJ2-7 and V is TRBV13; 8 nucleotides match TRBD2. V trimming: 5 bases; J trimming: 0 bases; junction bases outside the gene matches: 9. Germline assignment: CDR1 PRHDT and CDR2 FYEKMQ (reference sequence). This CDR3 spans 16 amino acids. The CDR3 DNA is TGTGCCAGCAGCCCTCGCTATAGCGGGGTCTCCTACGAGCAGTACTTC. It specifies CASSPRYSGVSYEQYF. Supplemented by reference TRBV13 and TRBJ2-7, the full variable domain reads AAGVIQSPRHLIKEKRETATLKCYPIPRHDTVYWYQQGPGQDPQFLISFYEKMQSDKGSIPDRFSAQQFSDYHSELNMSSLELGDSALYFCASSPRYSGVSYEQYFGPGTRLTVT.

The chain has TRBV6-6 and TRBJ1-2; D perhaps matches TRBD1 (6 bases). V shed 6 bases and J shed 8 bases, with 16 bases lying between them. There are 13 residues in the CDR3. Germline CDR1 MNHNY, CDR2 SVGAGI (reference sequence). CDR3 bases: TGTGCCAGCAGCATACAGGGTGTGCGGGGCTACACCTTC. It is translated as CASSIQGVRGYTF.

The V call is TRBV7-2, the J call TRBJ2-1; 8 positions agree with TRBD2. Looked up from germline, CDR1 is SGHTA and CDR2 is FQGNSA. The length of the CDR3 is 15 residues. With V trimmed by 0 bases and J by 4 bases, 2 bases remained unmatched. The CDR3 DNA follows: TGTGCCAGCAGCTTAGCCGGGGGGGATTACAATGAGCAGTTCTTC. It codes for CASSLAGGDYNEQFF.

The rearrangement joins TRBV5-4 to TRBJ2-1; TRBD2 aligns across 8 bases. Germline V CDR1 and CDR2: SGHNT, YYREEE (reference sequence). The ends lost 8 bases at V and 6 bases at J; junction bases unmatched: 7. This CDR3 has 13 residues. CDR3 sequence (DNA): TGTGCCAGTCAGACTAGCGCGCTCAATGAGCAGTTCTTC. Residues: CASQTSALNEQFF.

The gene calls are TRBV11-2 and TRBJ1-6; 7 nucleotides match TRBD1. The length of the CDR3 is 17 residues. Germline V gene sequence: CDR1 SGHAT, CDR2 FQNNGV. V shed 0 bases, J shed 7 bases, and the junction held 9 bases outside the gene matches. The CDR3, as DNA: TGTGCCAGCAGCTTAGATCCCTTGACAGGGACCAATTCACCCCTCCACTTT. This translates into CASSLDPLTGTNSPLHF.

The J gene is TRBJ2-5, the V gene TRBV15; a weak D match, TRBD2 (6 bases). The CDR3 length is 15 residues. V dropped 0 bases and J dropped 7 bases, with 15 bases sitting between them. The germline V gene encodes CDR1 LNHNV and CDR2 YYDKDF (reference sequence). CDR3 DNA sequence: TGTGCCACCAGCAGAGATCAGGGACTCCCTACGACCCAGTACTTC. Translated: CATSRDQGLPTTQYF.

This clone was seen once. J is TRBJ1-5 and V is TRBV6-6; D gene ambiguous. V lost 2 bases and J lost 5, with 13 bases in between. Looked up from germline, CDR1 is MNHNY and CDR2 is SVGAGI (reference sequence). The CDR3 runs 15 residues. The chain's CDR3 is CASSYPPGLYQPQHF. The CDR3 DNA sequence: TGTGCCAGCAGTTACCCGCCGGGTTTGTATCAGCCCCAGCATTTT.

The chain has TRBV12-5 and TRBJ2-1; maybe TRBD2 (6 bases). CDR3 length: 15 residues. The germline V gene has CDR1 LGHNT and CDR2 FRNRAP. V was pared by 0 bases and J by 2 bases, with 8 bases between. The CDR3 protein is CASGLVRGTYNEQFF. CDR3 in DNA: TGTGCTAGTGGTTTGGTCCGGGGGACCTACAATGAGCAGTTCTTC.

The chain uses TRBV7-7 and TRBJ2-5, with 9 bases identical to TRBD1. V shed 5 bases and J 3 bases; nucleotides not matched to a gene: 1. Germline V lookup: CDR1 SSHAT, CDR2 FNYEAQ (reference sequence). The CDR3 runs 13 residues. The chain's CDR3 is CASSRDREETQYF. The DNA of the CDR3 is TGTGCCAGCAGCCGGGACAGGGAAGAGACCCAGTACTTC.

V usage is TRBV27 and J usage is TRBJ2-3, with TRBD2 identical over 11 bases. With V trimmed by 7 bases and J by 1 base, 7 bases remained unmatched. Germline values: CDR1 MNHEY, CDR2 SMNVEV (reference sequence). The CDR3 loop spans 16 amino acids. Here the CDR3 reads CASNLGTSGRTDTQYF. Here the CDR3 DNA reads TGTGCCAGCAACCTCGGGACTAGCGGACGCACAGATACGCAGTATTTT.

V is TRBV4-3 and J is TRBJ2-7, with D perhaps matching TRBD1 (5 bases). The germline gives CDR1 LGHNA, CDR2 YSLEER. The CDR3 totals 15 residues. Trimming cost V 4 bases and J 0 bases, with 13 bases left between them. CDR3 in DNA: TGCGCCAGCAGCCGCCTACAGGAGAGCTCCTACGAGCAGTACTTC. This translates into CASSRLQESSYEQYF.

V and J are TRBV29-1 and TRBJ2-3, with D possibly TRBD1 on 6 matching bases. The germline V gene encodes CDR1 SQVTM and CDR2 ANQGSEA. This CDR3 is 14 amino acids long. The V and J ends lost 3 bases and 2 bases respectively, with 12 bases between them. The CDR3 is CSVDGDTSTDTQYF. CDR3 coding DNA: TGCAGCGTTGACGGGGACACTTCCACAGATACGCAGTATTTT.

The chain employs TRBV25-1 and TRBJ2-1, with D possibly matching TRBD1 (5 bases). The CDR3 length is 13 residues. V shed 7 bases and J shed 6 bases, with 13 bases lying between them. The germline V gene has CDR1 MGHDK and CDR2 SYGVNS. CDR3 in amino acids: CASTRRGVNEQFF. The CDR3 bases are TGTGCCAGCACTAGAAGGGGCGTCAATGAGCAGTTCTTC.

V and J are TRBV19 and TRBJ1-1; unclear D gene. There are 13 residues in the CDR3. The germline V and J ends were trimmed by 5 bases and 0 bases, with 7 bases remaining between them. CDR1 and CDR2 (germline): LNHDA, SQIVND (reference sequence). The CDR3 coding sequence is TGTGCCAGTAGTCCGCGGATGAACACTGAAGCTTTCTTT. Its translation is CASSPRMNTEAFF.

The chain is built from TRBV2 and TRBJ2-3, with D perhaps TRBD2 (5 bases). V lost 7 bases to trimming and J lost 1 base, with 12 bases between them. The CDR3 spans 14 residues. Germline assignment: CDR1 SNHLY and CDR2 FYNNEI. The DNA for the CDR3 is TGTGCCAGCAAGAGGACGCGGGGCACAGATACGCAGTATTTT. This translates into CASKRTRGTDTQYF.

This chain uses TRBV7-5 with TRBJ1-5; TRBD1 is the table's D call, not checked against the DNA. TRBV7-5 is labeled a pseudogene. This CDR3 contains 15 residues. CDR3 region: CVRSQPNSSNQPQHF. DNA for the CDR3: TGTGTCAGAAGCCAGCCTAACAGTAGCAATCAGCCCCAGCATTTT.

The CDR3 sequence: CASRWMGEAEAFF. DNA for the CDR3: TGTGCCAGCAGGTGGATGGGGGAGGCTGAAGCTTTCTTT. The rearrangement joins TRBV11-2 to TRBJ1-1; perhaps TRBD1 as D (5 bases). V lost 6 bases to trimming and J lost 6 bases, with 14 bases between them. CDR1 is SGHAT, CDR2 FQNNGV, per germline. This CDR3 comprises 13 residues. Full variable domain (missing parts from reference TRBV11-2 and TRBJ1-1): EAGVAQSPRYKIIEKRQSVAFWCNPISGHATLYWYQQILGQGPKLLIQFQNNGVVDDSQLPKDRFSAERLKGVDSTLKIQPAKLEDSAVYLCASRWMGEAEAFFGQGTRLTVV.

This chain joins TRBV5-6 and TRBJ2-5, with TRBD1 identical over 10 bases. The CDR3 sequence is 15 residues long. Germline V gives CDR1 SGHDT, CDR2 YYEEEE. J gave up 5 bases and V 4 bases, and 8 bases lay outside the gene matches. CDR3 in DNA: TGTGCCAGCAGCCCGCGGACAGGGGGGAAGGAGACCCAGTACTTC. Its translation: CASSPRTGGKETQYF. The complete variable domain, with remaining parts taken from reference TRBV5-6 and TRBJ2-5, reads DAGVTQSPTHLIKTRGQQVTLRCSPKSGHDTVSWYQQALGQGPQFIFQYYEEEERQRGNFPDRFSGHQFPNYSSELNVNALLLGDSALYLCASSPRTGGKETQYFGPGTRLLVL.

The rearrangement joins TRBV7-9 to TRBJ2-1; 15 nucleotides agree with TRBD2. Germline-derived CDR1 and CDR2 are SEHNR and FQNEAQ (reference sequence). V shed 2 bases and J 8 bases; nucleotides not matched to a gene: 10. The CDR3 totals 18 residues. The CDR3 sequence is CASSLLTIGLAGGHEQFF. The CDR3 nucleotides read TGTGCCAGCAGCTTACTAACGATCGGACTAGCGGGGGGGCATGAGCAGTTCTTC.

This clone was observed at least ten times. This chain links TRBV10-1 with TRBJ2-1, with TRBD2 matching over 8 bases. The V and J ends lost 4 bases and 8 bases, in that order; junction bases with no gene match: 10. Germline lookup yields CDR1 WNHNN and CDR2 SYGVQD (reference sequence). There are 15 residues in the CDR3. The CDR3 reads CASSVTRGVWDEQFF. The CDR3 DNA reads TGCGCCAGCAGTGTGACGCGGGGGGTCTGGGATGAGCAGTTCTTC.

The CDR3 sequence is CASSISRGLGEGYTF. DNA of the CDR3: TGTGCCAGCAGCATCAGCAGGGGGCTCGGGGAGGGCTACACCTTC. The chain has TRBV13 and TRBJ1-2, with 8 bases fitting TRBD1. CDR1 and CDR2 (germline): PRHDT, FYEKMQ (reference sequence). J lost 8 bases, V lost 5 bases, and 13 bases had no gene match. The CDR3 extends over 15 amino acids.

The chain recombines TRBV4-2 with TRBJ1-1; a possible D gene is TRBD1 (5 bases). CDR1 LGHNA and CDR2 YNFKEQ come from the germline V gene. V was cut by 0 bases and J by 0 bases, with 11 bases left in between. CDR3 size: 16 residues. The CDR3 DNA is TGTGCCAGCAGCCAAGATGTGGGGCAGGTGAACACTGAAGCTTTCTTT. Translating gives CASSQDVGQVNTEAFF.

A single count supports this clone. The chain links TRBV5-8 to TRBJ1-2; the D gene is possibly TRBD1 (5 bases). This CDR3 contains 15 residues. V was clipped by 0 bases and J by 4 bases, with 13 bases between them. Germline V gene data show CDR1 as SGHTS and CDR2 as YDEGEE. CDR3 amino acids: CASSLVSGGIYGYTF. In DNA, the CDR3 is TGTGCCAGCAGCTTGGTATCCGGGGGGATCTATGGCTACACCTTC.

The chain has TRBV6-5 and TRBJ2-5; weak D call: TRBD1 (6 bases). The length of the CDR3 is 13 residues. From germline, CDR1 is MNHEY and CDR2 SVGAGI. Trimming stripped 4 bases from V and 2 bases from J, with 8 bases between. This CDR3 reads CASSWDIQETQYF. In DNA, the CDR3 is TGTGCCAGCAGTTGGGACATTCAAGAGACCCAGTACTTC.

The CDR3 loop reads CASSLDARAEAFF. The DNA of the CDR3 is TGTGCCAGCAGCTTAGACGCCCGGGCTGAAGCTTTCTTT. V usage is TRBV5-6 and J usage is TRBJ1-1; D is unclear. V lost 2 bases, J lost 6 bases, and 11 bases lay in between. The V gene's germline CDR1 is SGHDT and CDR2 YYEEEE. The CDR3 has 13 residues.